This T cell receptor (beta chain) was profiled in a study of cytomegalovirus exposure and HLA in healthy donors. About this clone: At the DNA level, this CDR3 is encoded by other sequences in the same sample as well.

A multiplex PCR was run with 60 Vbeta primers and 13 Jbeta primers. The protocol was immunoSEQ multiplex PCR, while the TCRdb copy is restricted to in-frame clones and leaves out a portion. The sample yields over 200,000 clones, roughly 79% seen once. Germline V gives CDR1 SGHRS, CDR2 YFSETQ. The CDR3 spans 16 residues. V was pared by 3 bases and J by 4 bases, with 3 bases of the junction left unmatched. Input material: PBMCs. The chain uses TRBV5-1 and TRBJ2-1; the match to TRBD2 covers 14 bases. This TCR derives from a male donor in good health and CMV-seronegative. The CDR3 loop is CASSYGLAGGYNEQFF. CDR3 nucleotides: TGCGCCAGCAGCTACGGACTAGCGGGGGGTTACAATGAGCAGTTCTTC.